This T cell receptor beta chain was profiled in a study of cytomegalovirus exposure and HLA in healthy donors. Findings and caveats of the study: A later analysis found that most CMV-associated TCR beta chains appeared HLA-restricted. Immune exposure information available was restricted to CMV serostatus. Accurate predictions that matched the HLA-A and HLA-B alleles of most subjects were reportedly made from TCR beta sequences.

PCR primers comprised 60 Vbeta and 13 Jbeta primers. In the authors' methods: About 10 million of about 80 million unique TCR beta chains were shared, per a later count. The protocol was immunoSEQ multiplex PCR, while the TCRdb copy is restricted to in-frame clones and leaves out a portion. Clone size and the V and J calls come from that table; the DNA yielded D and trimming. This repertoire shows about 130,000 clones, 79% found once; its top ten account for 6.5%. This clone appeared a few times. Its target is unknown. The CDR3 runs 15 residues. Germline CDR1 reads LNHDA; CDR2 reads SQIVND (reference sequence). Germline trimming cut 8 bases from V and 3 bases from J; bases unmatched to any gene: 11.

The specimen sequenced was PBMCs. The TCR sequence derives from a man aged 35-49 years in good health and CMV-seropositive. The chain carries TRBV19 and TRBJ2-7; 9 positions match TRBD1. Here the CDR3 DNA reads TGTGCCAGTGCTTCGACGGGACAGGGAATCTACGAGCAGTACTTC. Its translation: CASASTGQGIYEQYF.